This T cell receptor (beta chain) derives from a study of blood T cell repertoires in COVID-19. Study information: The United States, Italy and Spain supplied acute and convalescent COVID-19 samples. Sources were T cells, B-cell-depleted T cells, or PBMCs; the material itself was cDNA or gDNA.

In the original workflow: For nucleated cells, counts were estimated from reference gene primer amplification. Using immunoSEQ multiplex PCR, the repertoire was profiled, and TCRdb retains in-frame clones only, with some absent. The D gene and trimming were derived from the DNA, and the V and J assignments and clone size from that table. The sample shows roughly 200,000 clones, almost 90% of them seen only once. V lost 6 bases and J lost 4, with 19 bases in between. The V gene's germline CDR1 is SGHTA and CDR2 FQGNSA. The CDR3 has 16 amino acids. Material: peripheral blood. The genes are TRBV7-2 and TRBJ2-1, with D perhaps matching TRBD2 (5 bases). The TCR sequence derives from a man aged 50 or older with acute or convalescent COVID-19. The CDR3 protein is CASRDFAAHAYNEQFF. The CDR3 coding sequence is TGTGCCAGCAGGGACTTTGCGGCACACGCGTACAATGAGCAGTTCTTC.